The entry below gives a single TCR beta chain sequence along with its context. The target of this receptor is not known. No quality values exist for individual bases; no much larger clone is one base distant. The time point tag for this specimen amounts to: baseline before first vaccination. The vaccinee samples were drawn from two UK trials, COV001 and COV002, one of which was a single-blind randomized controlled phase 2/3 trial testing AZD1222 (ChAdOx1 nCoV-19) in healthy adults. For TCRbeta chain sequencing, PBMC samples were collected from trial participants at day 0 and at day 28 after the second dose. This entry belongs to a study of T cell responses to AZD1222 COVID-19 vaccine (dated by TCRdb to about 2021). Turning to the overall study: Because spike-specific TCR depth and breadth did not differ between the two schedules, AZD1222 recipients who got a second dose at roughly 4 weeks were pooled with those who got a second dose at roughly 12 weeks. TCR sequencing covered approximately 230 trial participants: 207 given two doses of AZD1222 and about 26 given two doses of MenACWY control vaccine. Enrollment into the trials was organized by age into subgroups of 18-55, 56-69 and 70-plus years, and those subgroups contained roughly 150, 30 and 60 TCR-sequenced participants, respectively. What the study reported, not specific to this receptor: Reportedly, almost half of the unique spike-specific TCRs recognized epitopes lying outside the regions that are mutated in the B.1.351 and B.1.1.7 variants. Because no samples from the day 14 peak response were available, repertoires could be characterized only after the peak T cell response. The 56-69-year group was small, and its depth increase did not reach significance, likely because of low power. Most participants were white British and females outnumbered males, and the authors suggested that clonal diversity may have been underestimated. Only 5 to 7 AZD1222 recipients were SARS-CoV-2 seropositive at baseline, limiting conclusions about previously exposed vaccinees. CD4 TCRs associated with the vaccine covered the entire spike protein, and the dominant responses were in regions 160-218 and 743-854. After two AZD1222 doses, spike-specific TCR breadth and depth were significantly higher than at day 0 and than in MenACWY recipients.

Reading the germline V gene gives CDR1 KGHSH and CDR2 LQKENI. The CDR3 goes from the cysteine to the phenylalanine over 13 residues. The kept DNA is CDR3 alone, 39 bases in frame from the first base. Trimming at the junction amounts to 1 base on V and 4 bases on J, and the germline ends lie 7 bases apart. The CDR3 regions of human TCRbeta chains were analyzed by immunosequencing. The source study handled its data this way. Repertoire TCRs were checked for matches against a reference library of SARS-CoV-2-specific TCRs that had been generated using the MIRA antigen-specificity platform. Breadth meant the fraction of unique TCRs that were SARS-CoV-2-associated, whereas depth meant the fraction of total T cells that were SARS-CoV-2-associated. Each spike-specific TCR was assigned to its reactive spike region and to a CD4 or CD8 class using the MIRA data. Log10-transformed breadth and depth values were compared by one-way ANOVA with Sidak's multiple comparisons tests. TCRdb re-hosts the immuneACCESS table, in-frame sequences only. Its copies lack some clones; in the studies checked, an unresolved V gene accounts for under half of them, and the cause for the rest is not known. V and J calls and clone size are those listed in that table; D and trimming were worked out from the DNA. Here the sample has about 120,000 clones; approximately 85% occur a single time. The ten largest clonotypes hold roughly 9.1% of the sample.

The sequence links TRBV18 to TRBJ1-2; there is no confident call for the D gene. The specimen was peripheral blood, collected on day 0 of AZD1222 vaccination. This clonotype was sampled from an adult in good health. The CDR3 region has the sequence CASSPQGVYGYTF. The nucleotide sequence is TGTGCCAGCTCACCACAGGGAGTCTATGGCTACACCTTC.